This TCR beta chain was recovered during a study of cytomegalovirus exposure and HLA in healthy donors. Overall study results and limits: Investigators reported around 150 TCR beta chains as tied to cytomegalovirus. Common viral pathogens were later found to be apparently linked to several of the most significant clusters.

V was pared by 8 bases and J by 3 bases, with 9 bases of the junction left unmatched. Germline V gene lookup returns CDR1 SQVTM and CDR2 ANQGSEA. The CDR3 is made up of 13 amino acids. As to this clone: Its specificity is not known.

PCR used 60 Vbeta primers and 13 Jbeta primers. Original processing notes: Unique TCR beta chains numbered approximately 80 million in a later analysis, with around 11 million shared. Using immunoSEQ multiplex PCR, the repertoire was profiled, and TCRdb retains in-frame clones only, with some absent. Clone size and V and J calls were adopted from that table, with D and trimming inferred from the DNA. The table shows 80,000 to 100,000 clones, with approximately 74% occurring only once. The specimen sequenced was PBMCs. The receptor was derived from a man aged 25 to 45 in good health and CMV-seropositive. This chain connects TRBV29-1 to TRBJ2-5, with TRBD2 identical over 7 bases. The CDR3 region is CSSGRAGEETQYF. CDR3 in DNA: TGCAGCTCTGGGAGGGCCGGAGAAGAGACCCAGTACTTC.